What follows is one T cell receptor beta chain and its context. V was clipped by 0 bases and J by 0 bases; unmatched bases: 1. Germline V lookup: CDR1 LNHDA, CDR2 SQIVND (reference sequence). This CDR3 is 16 amino acids long. In the original analysis: Reference gene primer amplification gave estimated nucleated cell counts. Clones were read by immunoSEQ multiplex PCR, and TCRdb kept only the in-frame ones, dropping some. The DNA was the basis for D and trimming; V, J and clone size are from that table. In the table there are about 250,000 clones, roughly 80% of which are singletons. The sample is drawn from a study of blood T cell repertoires in COVID-19. Study-wide background: The origin of the acute and convalescent COVID-19 samples was the United States, Italy and Spain. Sources were T cells, B-cell-depleted T cells, or PBMCs; the material itself was cDNA or gDNA.

The chain uses TRBV19 and TRBJ1-4; 7 bases match TRBD1. This clonotype was sampled from a woman between 55 and 75 years old with active or convalescent COVID-19. The sequencing sample was made of peripheral blood. The CDR3 DNA reads TGTGCCAGTAGTATAGATCAGGGGGCAACTAATGAAAAACTGTTTTTT. Its translation: CASSIDQGATNEKLFF.